This is a list of T cell receptor beta chains from one sample in a study of cytomegalovirus exposure and HLA in healthy donors. Here immunoSEQ multiplex PCR was the method, and the copy in TCRdb shows in-frame clones only, minus some. The sample contains approximately 82,000 clones, roughly 95% of which appear only once. The sample consisted of PBMCs. The source is a woman aged 18-29 years in good health and CMV-seronegative. Both conserved end residues are part of each CDR3. The order of the fields is clone size, D gene, J gene, V gene, CDR3 protein, CDR3 DNA. The D gene is left open where the match is weak. Clone size is given for some rows only: seen once, a few or many times, or a class if the clone is expanded.

>NA|NA|TRBJ2-7|TRBV6-5
CASSIGTSNEQYF
TGTGCCAGCAGTATTGGCACCTCCAACGAGCAGTACTTC
>NA|NA|TRBJ1-1|TRBV28
CASSLRGGGYTEAFF
TGTGCCAGCAGTTTGCGAGGGGGAGGGTACACTGAAGCTTTCTTT
>NA|NA|TRBJ1-5|TRBV2
CASSWQGNSNQPQHF
TGTGCCAGCAGTTGGCAGGGGAATAGCAATCAGCCCCAGCATTTT
>NA|TRBD1|TRBJ2-7|TRBV28
CASSQKGTGASYEQYF
TGTGCCAGCAGTCAAAAGGGGACAGGGGCCTCCTACGAGCAGTACTTC
>NA|TRBD1|TRBJ1-5|TRBV9
CASSVEGQGNQPQHF
TGTGCCAGCAGCGTAGAGGGACAGGGTAATCAGCCCCAGCATTTT
>NA|NA|TRBJ2-2|TRBV9
CASSVGSIVTGELFF
TGTGCCAGCAGCGTAGGGTCCATAGTTACCGGGGAGCTGTTTTTT
>NA|NA|TRBJ1-2|TRBV30
CAWTEGGYGYTF
TGTGCCTGGACGGAGGGCGGCTATGGCTACACCTTC
>once|NA|TRBJ2-7|TRBV6-1
CASSERGGYEQYF
TGTGCCAGCAGTGAAAGGGGCGGCTACGAGCAGTACTTC
>NA|NA|TRBJ2-3|TRBV4-1
CASSQANGGTDTQYF
TGCGCCAGCAGCCAAGCGAACGGGGGCACAGATACGCAGTATTTT
>NA|TRBD1|TRBJ1-2|TRBV7-9
CASSAGTVYGYTF
TGTGCCAGCAGCGCCGGGACAGTCTATGGCTACACCTTC
>NA|TRBD1|TRBJ2-1|TRBV5-1
CASSLGQGDNEQFF
TGCGCCAGCAGCTTAGGACAGGGAGACAATGAGCAGTTCTTC
>NA|NA|TRBJ1-4|TRBV19
CASSISRVRRHEKLFF
TGTGCCAGTAGTATATCGAGGGTGAGGAGGCATGAAAAACTGTTTTTT
>NA|TRBD1|TRBJ2-3|TRBV18
CASSQDRGGTDTQYF
TGTGCCAGCTCACAGGACAGGGGAGGAACAGATACGCAGTATTTT
>NA|NA|TRBJ2-1|TRBV7-8
CASSPLSGSSYNEQFF
TGTGCCAGCAGCCCATTGAGCGGGTCCTCCTACAATGAGCAGTTCTTC
>NA|NA|TRBJ2-1|TRBV7-2
CASSLFPGGIVMNEQFF
TGTGCCAGCAGCTTATTCCCAGGGGGGATTGTTATGAATGAGCAGTTCTTC
>NA|TRBD2|TRBJ2-7|TRBV6-5
CASSYSASGDYEQYF
TGTGCCAGCAGTTACTCGGCTAGCGGGGACTACGAGCAGTACTTC
>NA|NA|TRBJ1-2|TRBV19
CASSIGRGGNYGYTF
TGTGCCAGTAGTATAGGGCGGGGTGGAAACTATGGCTACACCTTC
>NA|NA|TRBJ1-5|TRBV7-2
CASSAYSHPAQPQHF
TGTGCCAGCAGCGCGTACAGCCACCCAGCTCAGCCCCAGCATTTT
>NA|NA|TRBJ1-4|TRBV4-3
CASSPQRDRGEKLFF
TGCGCCAGCAGCCCACAAAGAGATAGAGGGGAAAAACTGTTTTTT
>NA|TRBD1|TRBJ1-4|TRBV5-8
CASIGDRGREEKLFF
TGTGCCAGCATCGGGGACAGGGGGCGGGAAGAAAAACTGTTTTTT
>NA|TRBD1|TRBJ2-7|TRBV7-2
CASSLSGTVESHF
TGTGCCAGCAGCTTAAGTGGGACAGTAGAAAGCCACTTC
>NA|NA|TRBJ1-4|TRBV5-4
CASSAPYDEKLFF
TGTGCCAGCAGCGCGCCTTATGATGAAAAACTGTTTTTT
>NA|TRBD1|TRBJ1-1|TRBV5-1
CASSLTRTGDVVTEAFF
TGCGCCAGCAGCCTTACACGGACAGGGGATGTAGTCACTGAAGCTTTCTTT
>NA|NA|TRBJ2-1|TRBV29-1
CSVELEGNEQFF
TGCAGCGTTGAACTTGAGGGAAATGAGCAGTTCTTC
>NA|NA|TRBJ1-4|TRBV30
CAWSGGLVTNEKLFF
TGTGCCTGGAGTGGAGGTTTAGTGACTAATGAAAAACTGTTTTTT
>NA|TRBD1|TRBJ2-3|TRBV5-1
CASSLVRPGQGTDTQYF
TGCGCCAGCAGCTTGGTGCGTCCGGGACAGGGAACAGATACGCAGTATTTT
>NA|TRBD2|TRBJ2-3|TRBV27
CASSSIGLAGVLDTQYF
TGTGCCAGCAGTTCTATCGGACTAGCGGGAGTACTGGATACGCAGTATTTT
>NA|TRBD2|TRBJ2-2|TRBV30
CAWSSGSGTGELFF
TGTGCCTGGTCTAGCGGGAGTGGGACCGGGGAGCTGTTTTTT
>NA|NA|TRBJ1-1|TRBV5-4
CASSSPTGRNTEAFF
TGTGCCAGCAGCTCGCCGACAGGAAGGAACACTGAAGCTTTCTTT
>NA|TRBD2|TRBJ2-3|TRBV5-4
CAASKRGGSTDTQYF
TGTGCCGCTTCCAAGCGGGGGGGTAGCACAGATACGCAGTATTTT
>NA|TRBD2|TRBJ2-1|TRBV19
CASSKTSGGENSYNEQFF
TGTGCCAGTAGTAAGACTAGCGGGGGGGAAAACTCCTACAATGAGCAGTTCTTC
>NA|NA|TRBJ1-2|TRBV29-1
CSVQGGGAYGYTF
TGCAGCGTCCAAGGGGGGGGTGCATATGGCTACACCTTC